The T cell receptor beta chain under discussion was sequenced for a study of blood T cell repertoires in COVID-19. Whole-study context: From the United States, Italy and Spain came samples of acute and convalescent COVID-19. Nucleic acid was either cDNA or gDNA, and it came from T cells, B-cell-depleted T cells, or PBMCs.

As processed by the authors: Amplified reference gene primers provided the basis for estimating nucleated cell counts. Sequencing was performed with immunoSEQ multiplex PCR; in TCRdb, only in-frame clones are kept and a portion is missing. That table is the source of V, J and clone size, and D and trimming were worked out from the DNA. The data show roughly 360,000 clones, more than 65% seen once. In the case of this clone: Additional DNA sequences in this sample encode the identical CDR3.

The CDR3 is made up of 14 amino acids. V dropped 4 bases and J dropped 4 bases, with 14 bases sitting between them. Germline CDR1 is SGHRS and CDR2 is YFSETQ. The V and J genes are TRBV5-1 and TRBJ1-1, with a weak D call TRBD1 (6 bases). This receptor was taken from a human donor with acute or convalescent COVID-19. The donor label of this sample is uncertain. Sequenced material: peripheral blood. CDR3 in DNA: TGCGCCAGCAGCGGAACAGGGTCGGGCACTGAAGCTTTCTTT. This gives the protein CASSGTGSGTEAFF.